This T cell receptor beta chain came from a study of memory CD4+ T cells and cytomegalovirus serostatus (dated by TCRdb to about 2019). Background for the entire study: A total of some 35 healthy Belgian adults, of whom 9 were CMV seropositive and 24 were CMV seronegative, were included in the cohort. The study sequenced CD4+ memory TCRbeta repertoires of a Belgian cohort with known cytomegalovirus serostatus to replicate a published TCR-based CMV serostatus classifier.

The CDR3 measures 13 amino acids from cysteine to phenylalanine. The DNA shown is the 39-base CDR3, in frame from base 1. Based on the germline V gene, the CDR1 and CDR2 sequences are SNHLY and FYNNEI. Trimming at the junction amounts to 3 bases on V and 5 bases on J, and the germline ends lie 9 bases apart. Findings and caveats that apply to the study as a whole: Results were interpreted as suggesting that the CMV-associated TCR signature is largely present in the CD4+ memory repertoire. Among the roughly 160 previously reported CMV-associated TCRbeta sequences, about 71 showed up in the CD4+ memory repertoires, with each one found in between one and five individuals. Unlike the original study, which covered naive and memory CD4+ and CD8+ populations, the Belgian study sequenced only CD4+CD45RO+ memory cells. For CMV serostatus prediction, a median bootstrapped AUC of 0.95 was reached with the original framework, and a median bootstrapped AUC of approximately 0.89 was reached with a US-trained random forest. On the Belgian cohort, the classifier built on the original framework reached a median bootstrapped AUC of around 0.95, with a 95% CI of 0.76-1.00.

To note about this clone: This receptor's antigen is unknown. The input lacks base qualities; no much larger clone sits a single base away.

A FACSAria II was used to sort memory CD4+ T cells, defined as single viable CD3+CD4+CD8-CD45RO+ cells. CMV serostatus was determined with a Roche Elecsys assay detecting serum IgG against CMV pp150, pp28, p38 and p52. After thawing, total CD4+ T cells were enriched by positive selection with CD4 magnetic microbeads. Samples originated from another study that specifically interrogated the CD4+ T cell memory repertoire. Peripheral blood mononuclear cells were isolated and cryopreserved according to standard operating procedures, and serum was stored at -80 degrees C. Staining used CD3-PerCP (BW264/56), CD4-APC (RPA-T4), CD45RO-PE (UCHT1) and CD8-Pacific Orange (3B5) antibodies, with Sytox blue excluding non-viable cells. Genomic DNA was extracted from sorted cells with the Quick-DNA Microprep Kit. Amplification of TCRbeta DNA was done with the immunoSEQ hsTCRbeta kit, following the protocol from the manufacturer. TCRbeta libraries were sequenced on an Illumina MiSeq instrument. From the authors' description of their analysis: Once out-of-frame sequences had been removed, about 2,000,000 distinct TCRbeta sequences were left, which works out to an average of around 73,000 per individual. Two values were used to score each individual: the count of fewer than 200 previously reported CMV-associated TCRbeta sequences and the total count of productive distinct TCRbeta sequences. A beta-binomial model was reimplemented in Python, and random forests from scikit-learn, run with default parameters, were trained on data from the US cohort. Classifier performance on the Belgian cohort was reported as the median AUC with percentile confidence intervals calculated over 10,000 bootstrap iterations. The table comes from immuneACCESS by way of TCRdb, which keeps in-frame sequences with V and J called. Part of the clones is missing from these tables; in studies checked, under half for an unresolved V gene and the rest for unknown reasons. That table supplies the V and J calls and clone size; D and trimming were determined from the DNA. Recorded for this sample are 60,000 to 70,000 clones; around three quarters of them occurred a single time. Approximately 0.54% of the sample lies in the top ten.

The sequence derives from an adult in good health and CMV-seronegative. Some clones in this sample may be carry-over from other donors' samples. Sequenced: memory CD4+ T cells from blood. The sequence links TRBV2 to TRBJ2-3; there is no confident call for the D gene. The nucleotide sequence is TGTGCCAGCAGTGACGAGATCCAAGATACGCAGTATTTT. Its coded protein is CASSDEIQDTQYF.